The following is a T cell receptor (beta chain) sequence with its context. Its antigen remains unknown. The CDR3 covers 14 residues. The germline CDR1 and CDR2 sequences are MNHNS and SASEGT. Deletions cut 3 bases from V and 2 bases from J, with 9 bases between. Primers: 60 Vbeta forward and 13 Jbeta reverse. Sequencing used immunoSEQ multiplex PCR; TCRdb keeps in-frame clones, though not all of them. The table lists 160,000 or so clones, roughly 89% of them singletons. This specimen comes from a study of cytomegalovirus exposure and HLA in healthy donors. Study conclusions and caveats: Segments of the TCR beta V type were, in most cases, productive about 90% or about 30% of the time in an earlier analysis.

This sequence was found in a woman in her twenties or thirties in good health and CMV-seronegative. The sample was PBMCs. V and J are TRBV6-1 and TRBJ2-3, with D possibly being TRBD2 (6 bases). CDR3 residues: CASSDGGFTDTQYF. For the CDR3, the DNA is TGTGCCAGCAGTGACGGGGGATTCACAGATACGCAGTATTTT.